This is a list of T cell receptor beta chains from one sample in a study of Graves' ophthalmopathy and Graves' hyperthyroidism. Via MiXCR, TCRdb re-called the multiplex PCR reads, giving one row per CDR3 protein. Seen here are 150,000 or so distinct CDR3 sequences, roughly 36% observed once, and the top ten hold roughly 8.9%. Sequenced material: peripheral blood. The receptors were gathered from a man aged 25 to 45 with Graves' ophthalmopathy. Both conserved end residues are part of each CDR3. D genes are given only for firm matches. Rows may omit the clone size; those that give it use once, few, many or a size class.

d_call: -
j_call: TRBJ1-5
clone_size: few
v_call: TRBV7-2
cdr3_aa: CASSLGQQPQHF
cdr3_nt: TGTGCCAGCAGCTTAGGACAGCAGCCCCAGCATTTT

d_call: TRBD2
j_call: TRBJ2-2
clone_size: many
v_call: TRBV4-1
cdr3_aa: CASSQTVSGAGGELFF
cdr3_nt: TGCGCCAGCAGCCAGACCGTATCTGGAGCGGGGGGGGAGCTGTTTTTT

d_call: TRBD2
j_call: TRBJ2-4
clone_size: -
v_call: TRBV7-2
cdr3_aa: CASSLAGREGLDIQYF
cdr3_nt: TGTGCCAGCAGCTTAGCTGGGCGGGAGGGCCTGGACATTCAGTACTTC

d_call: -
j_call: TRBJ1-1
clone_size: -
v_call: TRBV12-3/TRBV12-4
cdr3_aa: CASLGWRGTEAFF
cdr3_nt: TGTGCCAGCTTGGGCTGGAGAGGCACTGAAGCTTTCTTT

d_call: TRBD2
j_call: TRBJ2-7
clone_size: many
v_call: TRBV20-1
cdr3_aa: CSLAGANPYEQYF
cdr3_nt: TGCTCATTAGCGGGAGCAAACCCCTACGAGCAGTACTTC

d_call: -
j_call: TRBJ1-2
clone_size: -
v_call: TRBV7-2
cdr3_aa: CASSFIGGYGYTF
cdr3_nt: TGTGCCAGCAGTTTTATCGGCGGCTATGGCTACACCTTC

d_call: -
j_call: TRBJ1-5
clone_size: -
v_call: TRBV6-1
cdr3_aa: CASSLNARRNQPQHF
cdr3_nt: TGTGCCAGCAGTCTAAACGCCAGACGTAATCAGCCCCAGCATTTT

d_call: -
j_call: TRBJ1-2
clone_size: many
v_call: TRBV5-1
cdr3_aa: CASSLDSSYGYTF
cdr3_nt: TGCGCCAGCAGCTTGGACAGCTCCTATGGCTACACCTTC

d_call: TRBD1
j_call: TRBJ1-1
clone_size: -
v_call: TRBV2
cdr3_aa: CASSYLGQGGTEAFF
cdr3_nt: TGTGCCAGCAGCTACCTTGGACAGGGCGGCACTGAAGCTTTCTTT

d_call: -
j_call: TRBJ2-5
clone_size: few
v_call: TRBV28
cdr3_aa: CASSSSPLAGNQYF
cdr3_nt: TGTGCCAGCAGTTCCTCCCCACTTGCGGGAAACCAGTACTTC

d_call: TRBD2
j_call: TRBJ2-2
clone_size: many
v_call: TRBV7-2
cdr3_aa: CISGRAETGELFF
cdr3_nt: TGTATAAGCGGGAGGGCCGAAACCGGGGAGCTGTTTTTT

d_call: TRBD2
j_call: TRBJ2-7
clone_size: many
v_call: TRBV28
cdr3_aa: CASSQITGTSAYEQYF
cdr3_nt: TGTGCCAGCAGTCAAATTACCGGGACTAGCGCTTACGAGCAGTACTTC

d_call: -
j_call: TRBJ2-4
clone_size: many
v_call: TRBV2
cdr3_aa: CASRGLGILFDELAKNIQYF
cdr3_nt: TGTGCCAGCAGAGGATTGGGGATTCTATTCGACGAGTTAGCCAAAAACATTCAGTACTTC

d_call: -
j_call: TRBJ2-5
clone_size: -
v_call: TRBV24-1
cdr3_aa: CATSDSLETQYF
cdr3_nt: TGTGCCACCAGTGACTCACTGGAGACCCAGTACTTC

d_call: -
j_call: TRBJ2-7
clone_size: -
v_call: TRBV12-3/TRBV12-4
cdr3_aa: CASRSGTSRYEQYF
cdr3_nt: TGTGCCAGCAGATCCGGGACCTCCCGGTACGAGCAGTACTTC

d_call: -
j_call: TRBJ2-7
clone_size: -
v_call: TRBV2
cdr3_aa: CASSEQLYEQYF
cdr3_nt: TGTGCCAGCAGTGAACAGCTCTACGAGCAGTACTTC

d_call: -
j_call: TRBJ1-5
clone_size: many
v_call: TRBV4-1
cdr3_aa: CASSQDSGYNQPQHF
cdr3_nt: TGCGCCAGCAGCCAAGATTCCGGGTACAATCAGCCCCAGCATTTT

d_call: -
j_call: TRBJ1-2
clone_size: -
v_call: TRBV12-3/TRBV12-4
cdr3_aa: CASSRGHLSGYTF
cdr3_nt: TGTGCCAGCAGCCGGGGACACCTCAGTGGCTACACCTTC

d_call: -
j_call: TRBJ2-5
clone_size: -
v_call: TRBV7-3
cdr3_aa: CASSPHRGRETQYF
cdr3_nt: TGTGCCAGCAGCCCACACCGAGGGAGGGAGACCCAGTACTTC

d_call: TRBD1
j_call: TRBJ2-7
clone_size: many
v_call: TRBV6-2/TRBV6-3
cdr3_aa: CASSYDRQGARYEQYF
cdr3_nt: TGTGCCAGCAGTTACGACCGACAGGGGGCTAGGTACGAGCAGTACTTC

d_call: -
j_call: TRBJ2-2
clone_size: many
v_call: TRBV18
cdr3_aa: CASSTTGAGELFF
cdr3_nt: TGTGCCAGCTCAACGACGGGGGCCGGGGAGCTGTTTTTT

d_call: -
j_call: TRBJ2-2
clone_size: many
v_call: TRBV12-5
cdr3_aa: CASIKGSTGELFF
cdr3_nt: TGTGCTAGTATCAAGGGGTCCACCGGGGAGCTGTTTTTT

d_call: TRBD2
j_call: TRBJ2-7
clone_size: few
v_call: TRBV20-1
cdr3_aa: CSARPSGNMEQYF
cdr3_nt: TGCAGTGCTAGACCCAGCGGGAACATGGAGCAGTACTTC

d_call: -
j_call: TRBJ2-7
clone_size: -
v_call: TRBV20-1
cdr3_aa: CSATAGTTQDEQYF
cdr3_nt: TGCAGTGCGACAGCCGGGACGACTCAGGACGAGCAGTACTTC

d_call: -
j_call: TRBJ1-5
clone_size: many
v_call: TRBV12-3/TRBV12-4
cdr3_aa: CASTTQGNNQPQHF
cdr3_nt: TGTGCCAGCACCACCCAGGGGAACAATCAGCCCCAGCATTTT

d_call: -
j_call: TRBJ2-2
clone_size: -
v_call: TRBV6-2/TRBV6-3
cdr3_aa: CASRGPRQSNTGELFF
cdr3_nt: TGTGCCAGCAGGGGGCCGAGACAGTCGAACACCGGGGAGCTGTTTTTT

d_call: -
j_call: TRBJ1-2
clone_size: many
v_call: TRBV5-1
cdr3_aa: CASSPRRAQGGGYTF
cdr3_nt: TGCGCCAGCAGCCCCAGGAGGGCACAGGGTGGCGGCTACACCTTC

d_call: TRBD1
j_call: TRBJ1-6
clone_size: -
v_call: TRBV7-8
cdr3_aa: CASAAGTENSPLHF
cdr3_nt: TGTGCCAGCGCCGCCGGGACAGAGAATTCACCCCTCCACTTT

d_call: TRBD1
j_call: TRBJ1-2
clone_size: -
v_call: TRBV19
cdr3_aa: CASSTSTGEFFYGYTF
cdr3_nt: TGTGCCAGTAGTACATCCACAGGGGAATTTTTCTATGGCTACACCTTC

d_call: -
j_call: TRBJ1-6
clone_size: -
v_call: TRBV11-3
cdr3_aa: CASSFTGNSPLHF
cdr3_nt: TGTGCCAGCAGCTTCACAGGGAATTCACCCCTCCACTTT

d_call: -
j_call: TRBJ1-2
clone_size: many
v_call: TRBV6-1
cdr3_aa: CASRVPGAANYGYTF
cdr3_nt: TGTGCCAGCAGGGTCCCCGGAGCTGCTAACTATGGCTACACCTTC

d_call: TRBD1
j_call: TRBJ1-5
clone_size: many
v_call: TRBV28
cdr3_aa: CASRVQGAWQPQHF
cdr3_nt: TGTGCCAGCAGAGTACAGGGGGCCTGGCAGCCCCAGCATTTT

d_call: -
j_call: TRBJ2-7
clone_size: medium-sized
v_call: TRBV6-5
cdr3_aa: CASSFQDQQYF
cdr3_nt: TGTGCCAGCAGTTTCCAAGACCAGCAGTACTTC

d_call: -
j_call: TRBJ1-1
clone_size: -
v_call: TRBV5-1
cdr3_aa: CASSLDSVRVNTEAFF
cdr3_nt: TGCGCCAGCAGCTTGGATTCGGTGAGAGTGAACACTGAAGCTTTCTTT

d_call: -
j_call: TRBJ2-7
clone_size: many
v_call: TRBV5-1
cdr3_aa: CASSLDGFSEQYF
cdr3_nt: TGCGCCAGCAGCTTGGACGGGTTTAGCGAGCAGTACTTC

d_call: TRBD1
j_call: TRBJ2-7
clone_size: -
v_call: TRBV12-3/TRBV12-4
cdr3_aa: CASSWGTDYEQYF
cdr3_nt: TGTGCCAGCAGTTGGGGGACAGACTACGAGCAGTACTTC

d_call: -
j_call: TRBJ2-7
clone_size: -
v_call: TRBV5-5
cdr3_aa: CASQGGSATYEQYF
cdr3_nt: TGTGCCAGCCAAGGTGGCAGTGCTACCTACGAGCAGTACTTC

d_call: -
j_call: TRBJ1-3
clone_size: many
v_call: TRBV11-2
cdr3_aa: CASSPYQIRRSSGNTIYF
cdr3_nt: TGTGCCAGCAGCCCATACCAAATCAGACGGTCCTCTGGAAACACCATATATTTT

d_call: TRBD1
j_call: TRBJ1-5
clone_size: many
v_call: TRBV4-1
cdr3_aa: CASSPTGVEGQPQHF
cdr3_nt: TGCGCCAGCAGCCCGACAGGGGTTGAGGGACAGCCCCAGCATTTT

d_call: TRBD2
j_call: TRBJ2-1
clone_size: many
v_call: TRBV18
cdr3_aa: CASSHQGKGGRAHNEQFF
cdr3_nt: TGTGCCAGCTCGCATCAGGGGAAAGGCGGGAGGGCCCACAATGAGCAGTTCTTC

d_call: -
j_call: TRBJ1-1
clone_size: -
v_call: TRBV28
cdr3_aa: CASSYTHRAAFF
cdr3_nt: TGTGCCAGCAGTTATACACATCGGGCAGCTTTCTTT

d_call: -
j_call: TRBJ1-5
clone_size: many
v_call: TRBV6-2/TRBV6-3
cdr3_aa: CASREHSQGLRPQHF
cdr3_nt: TGTGCCAGCAGGGAACACAGCCAGGGGCTTCGGCCCCAGCATTTT